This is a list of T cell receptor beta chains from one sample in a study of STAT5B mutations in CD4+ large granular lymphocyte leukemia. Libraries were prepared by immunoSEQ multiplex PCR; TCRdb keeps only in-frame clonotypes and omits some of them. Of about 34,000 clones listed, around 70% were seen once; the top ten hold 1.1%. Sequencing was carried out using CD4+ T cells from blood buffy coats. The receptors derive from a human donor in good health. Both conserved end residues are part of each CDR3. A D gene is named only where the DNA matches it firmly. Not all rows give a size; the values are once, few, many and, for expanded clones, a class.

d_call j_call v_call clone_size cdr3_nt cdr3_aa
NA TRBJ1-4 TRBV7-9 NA TGTGCCCGCAGCTCGAGGGCTACCGGGGGTGAAAAACTGTTTTTT CARSSRATGGEKLFF
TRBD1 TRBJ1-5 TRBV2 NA TGTGCCAGCAGCGGGACAGGGGTCGGTCAGCCCCAGCATTTT CASSGTGVGQPQHF
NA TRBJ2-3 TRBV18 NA TGTGCCAGCTCACCACCGCGGGGGCCCACAGATACGCAGTATTTT CASSPPRGPTDTQYF
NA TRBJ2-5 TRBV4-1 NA TGCGCCAGCAGCCAACCGAGACAGGAGAGGACCCAGTACTTC CASSQPRQERTQYF
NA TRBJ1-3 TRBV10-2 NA TGCGCCAGCAAGAGTCCGTCCGGACGGCCTCCCTCTGGAAACACCATATATTTT CASKSPSGRPPSGNTIYF
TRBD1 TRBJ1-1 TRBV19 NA TGTGCCAGTGGGACAGTTGGGAACACTGAAGCTTTCTTT CASGTVGNTEAFF
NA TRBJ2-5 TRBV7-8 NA TGTGCCAGCAGCTTATTACTTCAAGAGACCCAGTACTTC CASSLLLQETQYF
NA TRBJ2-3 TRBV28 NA TGTGCCAGCAGTCCCCGGACTCACACAGATACGCAGTATTTT CASSPRTHTDTQYF
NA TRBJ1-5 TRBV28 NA TGTGCCAGCAGTTTTCGTGCAGGCTTCTCAAATCAGCCCCAGCATTTT CASSFRAGFSNQPQHF
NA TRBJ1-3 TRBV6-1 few TGTGCCAGCAGTGTACAGGGATGGAGCTCTGGAAACACCATATATTTT CASSVQGWSSGNTIYF
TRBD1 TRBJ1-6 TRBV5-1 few TGCGCCAGCAGCTTGGTAGGACAGGGTGGAAATTCACCCCTCCACTTT CASSLVGQGGNSPLHF
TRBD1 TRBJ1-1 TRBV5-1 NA TGCGCCAGCAGCTTGGCGGCAGGGGGCAGGAACACTGAAGCTTTCTTT CASSLAAGGRNTEAFF
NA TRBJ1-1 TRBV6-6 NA TGTGCCAGCAGTCCATTACGGCGGGACACTGAAGCTTTCTTT CASSPLRRDTEAFF
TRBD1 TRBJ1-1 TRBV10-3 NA TGTGCCATCAGCCCGGGACAGGGGCGTCAACTGAACACTGAAGCTTTCTTT CAISPGQGRQLNTEAFF
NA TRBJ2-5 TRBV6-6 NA TGTGCCACTGGCCTCGGGGAGACCCAGTACTTC CATGLGETQYF
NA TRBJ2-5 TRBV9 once TGTGCCAGCAGCGTAGCCCCAGGTCCCGGTAACCAAGAGACCCAGTACTTC CASSVAPGPGNQETQYF
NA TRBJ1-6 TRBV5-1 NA TGCGCCAGCAGCCCCCCATCGAATTCACCCCTCCACTTT CASSPPSNSPLHF
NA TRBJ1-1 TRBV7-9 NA TGTGCCAGCACCTTACAGGGGAACACTGAAGCTTTCTTT CASTLQGNTEAFF
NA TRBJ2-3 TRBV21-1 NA TGTGCCAGCAGCAAAGCGGCTAGCGGGGCGACAGATACGCAGTATTTT CASSKAASGATDTQYF
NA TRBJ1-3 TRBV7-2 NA TGTGCCAGCAGCTTGACACGTGGAAACACCATATATTTT CASSLTRGNTIYF
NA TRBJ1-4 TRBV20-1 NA TGCAGTGCTAGGGAGGGGGTTTTT CSAREGVF
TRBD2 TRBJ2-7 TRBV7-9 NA TGTGCCAGCAGCTTATCTAGCGGGAATTACGAGCAGTACTTC CASSLSSGNYEQYF
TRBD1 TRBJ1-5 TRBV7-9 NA TGTGCCAGCAGCCTAGGGGGTACAGGGGCCAGTAATCAGCCCCAGCATTTT CASSLGGTGASNQPQHF
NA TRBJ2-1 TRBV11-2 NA TGTGCCAGCAGCTTAGGACGAACGGGGGACAATGAGCAGTTCTTC CASSLGRTGDNEQFF
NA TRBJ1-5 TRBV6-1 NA TGTGCCAGCAGCGGGGACTCTAGCAATCAGCCCCAGCATTTT CASSGDSSNQPQHF
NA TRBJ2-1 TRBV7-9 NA TGTGCCAGCGCCGAGACCTGGCCCTCCTACAATGAGCAGTTCTTC CASAETWPSYNEQFF
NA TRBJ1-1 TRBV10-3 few TGTGCCATCAGTGGGAGAGGGACCAACACTGAAGCTTTCTTT CAISGRGTNTEAFF
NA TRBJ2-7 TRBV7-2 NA TGTGCCAGCAGCTTAGCACAGACCTACGAGCAGTACTTC CASSLAQTYEQYF
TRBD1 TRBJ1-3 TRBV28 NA TGTGCCAGCCTCGGACAGGTGCGCTCTGGAAACACCATATATTTT CASLGQVRSGNTIYF
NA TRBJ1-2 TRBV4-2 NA TGTGCCAGCAGCCAAGCTACGGGGCGCGGCTATGGCTACACCTTC CASSQATGRGYGYTF
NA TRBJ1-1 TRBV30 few TGTGCCTGGATTCATCTGGACTACGGGAACACTGAAGCTTTCTTT CAWIHLDYGNTEAFF
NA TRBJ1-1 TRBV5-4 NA TGTGCCACCCAATCAAGGAGGGGAGGCTTCGGCACTGAAGCTTTCTTT CATQSRRGGFGTEAFF
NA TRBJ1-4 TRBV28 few TGTGCCAGCAGATCGAACGAAAAACTGTTTTTT CASRSNEKLFF
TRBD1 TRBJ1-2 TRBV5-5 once TGTGCCAGCAGCTTTTCCAGTCACAACAGGGGGATGATCGGCTACACCTTC CASSFSSHNRGMIGYTF
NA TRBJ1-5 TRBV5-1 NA TGCGCCAGCAGCTGGGACGGGGCGGAGCAGCCCCAGCATTTT CASSWDGAEQPQHF
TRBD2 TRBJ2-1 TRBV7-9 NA TGTGCCAGCATCCATGGGGGGGTGGGAAGATCCTACAATGAGCAGTTCTTC CASIHGGVGRSYNEQFF
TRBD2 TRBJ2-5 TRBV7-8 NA TGTGCCAGCAGCTCCGGGACTAGCGGGATCCAAGAGACCCAGTACTTC CASSSGTSGIQETQYF
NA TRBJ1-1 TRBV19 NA TGTGCCAGTAGATTAACCGGGACAACGACTGAAGCTTTCTTT CASRLTGTTTEAFF
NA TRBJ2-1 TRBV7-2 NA TGTGCCAGCAGCTCCCCGGGGGGCCGCAATGAGCAGTTCTTC CASSSPGGRNEQFF
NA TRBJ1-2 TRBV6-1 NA TGTGCCAGCAGTGAAGCGGGGCCCAGTGGTGGCTACACCTTC CASSEAGPSGGYTF
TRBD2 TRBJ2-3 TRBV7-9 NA TGTGCCAGCAGCTCAGGGACTAGTTGGGAGGATACGCAGTATTTT CASSSGTSWEDTQYF
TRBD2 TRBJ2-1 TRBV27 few TGTGCCAGCAGTTTCCTCGGGACTAGCGGGCGGGTTGAGCAGTTCTTC CASSFLGTSGRVEQFF
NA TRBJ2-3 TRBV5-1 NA TGCGCCAGCAGCCTCCTTCAGCAGGGGGGAGATACGCAGTATTTT CASSLLQQGGDTQYF
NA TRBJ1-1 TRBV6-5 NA TGTGCCAGCAGCAAACGACAGGCGGCGGGTGAAGCTTTCTTT CASSKRQAAGEAFF
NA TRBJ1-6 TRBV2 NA TGTGCCAGCAGTGAAGCGCTTCTCGGCAGTTCACCCCTCCACTTT CASSEALLGSSPLHF
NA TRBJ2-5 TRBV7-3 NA TGTGCCAGCAGCTTAAAGGCCGGGGTCGTCGGAGAGACCCAGTACTTC CASSLKAGVVGETQYF
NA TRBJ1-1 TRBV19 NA TGTGCCAGTAGTTCTTACAGGATAACTGAAGCTTTCTTT CASSSYRITEAFF
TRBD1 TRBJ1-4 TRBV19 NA TGTGCCAGTAGTTTCCGGGACAGGGGTAATGAAAAACTGTTTTTT CASSFRDRGNEKLFF
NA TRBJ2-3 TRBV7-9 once TGTGCCAGCAGCTTAGAGGGTCTCCGCACAGATACGCAGTATTTT CASSLEGLRTDTQYF
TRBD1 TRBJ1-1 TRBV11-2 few TGTGCCAGCAGCTTTTCAGGGGGCAGGGACACTGAAGCTTTCTTT CASSFSGGRDTEAFF
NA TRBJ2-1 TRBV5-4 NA TGTGCCAGCAGCTTGGGCAGGGGGACTACCTTTGAGCAGTTCTTC CASSLGRGTTFEQFF